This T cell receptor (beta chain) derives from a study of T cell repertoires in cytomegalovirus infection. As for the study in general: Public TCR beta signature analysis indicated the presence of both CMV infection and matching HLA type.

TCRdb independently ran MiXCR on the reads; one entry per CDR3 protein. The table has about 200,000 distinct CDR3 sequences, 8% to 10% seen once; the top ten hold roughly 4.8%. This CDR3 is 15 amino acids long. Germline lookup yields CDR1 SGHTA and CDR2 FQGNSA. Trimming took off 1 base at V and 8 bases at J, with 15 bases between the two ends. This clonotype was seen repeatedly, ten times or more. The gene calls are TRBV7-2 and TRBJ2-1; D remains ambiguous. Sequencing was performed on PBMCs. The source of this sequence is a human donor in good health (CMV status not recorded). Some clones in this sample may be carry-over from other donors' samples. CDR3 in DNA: TGTGCCAGCAGCTTAGGTATTCCGCCCCAGGATGAGCAGTTCTTC. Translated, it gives CASSLGIPPQDEQFF.